One and the same sample provided the 7 T cell receptor beta chains below, sequenced in a study of PD-1 blockade in classical Hodgkin lymphoma. There was relapse after autologous stem cell transplantation in every patient, and there was variation in brentuximab vedotin exposure. Generated by immunoSEQ multiplex PCR, the TCRdb table keeps only in-frame clones and is missing some. Of some 65,000 clones listed, over 55% are singletons. Specimen: peripheral blood mononuclear cells (PBMCs), collected before the second cycle of nivolumab. These receptors all come from a human donor with classical Hodgkin lymphoma.

This clone was detected a few times. The chain links TRBV7-2 to TRBJ1-1, with a tentative D call TRBD1 (5 bases). CDR1 and CDR2 from the germline V gene are SGHTA and FQGNSA. The CDR3 loop spans 16 amino acids. V was cut by 4 bases and J by 4 bases, with 19 bases left in between. The DNA of the CDR3 is TGTGCCAGCAGCTCCAGTGTTCTCGGGGGTATCACTGAAGCTTTCTTT. This gives the protein CASSSSVLGGITEAFF.

This clone appeared a few times. This sequence joins TRBV5-1 and TRBJ1-1, with a tentative D call TRBD1 (6 bases). The CDR3 runs 17 residues. Germline lookup yields CDR1 SGHRS and CDR2 YFSETQ. The V and J ends lost 6 bases and 1 base respectively, with 22 bases between them. DNA of the CDR3: TGCGCCAGCAACGCGCGAAGACGGGACACCCGGAACACTGAAGCTTTCTTT. Residues: CASNARRRDTRNTEAFF.

This chain links TRBV6-5 with TRBJ1-5; tentative D call: TRBD1 (6 bases). V was clipped by 6 bases and J by 6 bases, with 12 bases between them. The CDR3 extends over 13 amino acids. CDR1 and CDR2 from the germline V gene are MNHEY and SVGAGI. DNA for the CDR3: TGTGCCAGCAGCCTTGGGGGCTCTCAGCCCCAGCATTTT. Translating it yields CASSLGGSQPQHF.

As DNA, the CDR3 is TGTGCCAGCAGCTCGGGTCTCTCTGGAAACACCATATATTTT. Its protein product is CASSSGLSGNTIYF. The chain uses TRBV11-2 and TRBJ1-3, with no clear D. Germline assignment: CDR1 SGHAT and CDR2 FQNNGV. This CDR3 region has 14 residues. Trimming left V 4 bases short and J 0 bases short, with 7 bases between.

The gene calls are TRBV10-3 and TRBJ2-7; weak D call: TRBD2 (6 bases). CDR1 is ENHRY, CDR2 SYGVKD, per germline. This CDR3 has 12 amino acids. V lost 8 bases and J 3 bases, leaving 11 bases between the germline ends. The CDR3 nucleotides are TGTGCCATCGGGGGAGGAGTCTACGAGCAGTACTTC. It translates to CAIGGGVYEQYF.

The chain recombines TRBV13 with TRBJ2-1; possible D gene TRBD1, 6 bases. Trimming removed 6 bases at V and 2 bases at J, with 17 bases between. The CDR3 runs to 16 residues. In germline, CDR1 is PRHDT, CDR2 FYEKMQ (reference sequence). Here the CDR3 DNA reads TGTGCCAGCAGTCCAGGCCCGGGACAACCCTACAATGAGCAGTTCTTC. Translation gives CASSPGPGQPYNEQFF.

The rearrangement links TRBV7-6 to TRBJ1-1; 8 positions agree with TRBD1. The CDR3 is 13 amino acids. V dropped 2 bases and J dropped 4; count of bases not matched to a gene: 0. Germline assignment: CDR1 SGHVS and CDR2 FNYEAQ. CDR3 nucleotides: TGTGCCAGCAGCTTAACAGGGGGCACTGAAGCTTTCTTT. This sequence encodes CASSLTGGTEAFF. The full variable domain, in which reference TRBV7-6 and TRBJ1-1 provide the parts outside the CDR3, is GAGVSQSPRYKVTKRGQDVALRCDPISGHVSLYWYRQALGQGPEFLTYFNYEAQQDKSGLPNDRFSAERPEGSISTLTIQRTEQRDSAMYRCASSLTGGTEAFFGQGTRLTVV.